This note documents a single TCR beta chain sequence. From germline, CDR1 is SGHDT and CDR2 YYEEEE. The CDR3 runs to 12 residues. V was cut by 1 base and J by 8 bases, with 9 bases left in between. Authors' methods: Cell counts per sample came from amplifying reference gene primers. Here immunoSEQ multiplex PCR was the method, and the copy in TCRdb shows in-frame clones only, minus some. V and J calls and clone size are copied from that table; D and trimming were computed from the DNA. The table has about 250,000 clones, over 80% seen once. The data were obtained in a study of blood T cell repertoires in COVID-19. Participant age was about 18 to 89 years, and participants resided in approximately 25 US areas. It was within 2 weeks before study entry that exposed participants met a COVID-19 case.

The sequence came from a woman aged 40 to 50 who had been exposed to COVID-19. Sequences were obtained from PBMCs or T cells enriched from blood (not recorded which). This sequence joins TRBV5-6 and TRBJ1-2, with TRBD1 as a possible D gene (6 bases). The CDR3 DNA is TGTGCCAGCAGCTTGACAGGGCCCGGCTACACCTTC. Protein product: CASSLTGPGYTF. The variable domain in full, completed from reference TRBV5-6 and TRBJ1-2, reads DAGVTQSPTHLIKTRGQQVTLRCSPKSGHDTVSWYQQALGQGPQFIFQYYEEEERQRGNFPDRFSGHQFPNYSSELNVNALLLGDSALYLCASSLTGPGYTFGSGTRLTVV.